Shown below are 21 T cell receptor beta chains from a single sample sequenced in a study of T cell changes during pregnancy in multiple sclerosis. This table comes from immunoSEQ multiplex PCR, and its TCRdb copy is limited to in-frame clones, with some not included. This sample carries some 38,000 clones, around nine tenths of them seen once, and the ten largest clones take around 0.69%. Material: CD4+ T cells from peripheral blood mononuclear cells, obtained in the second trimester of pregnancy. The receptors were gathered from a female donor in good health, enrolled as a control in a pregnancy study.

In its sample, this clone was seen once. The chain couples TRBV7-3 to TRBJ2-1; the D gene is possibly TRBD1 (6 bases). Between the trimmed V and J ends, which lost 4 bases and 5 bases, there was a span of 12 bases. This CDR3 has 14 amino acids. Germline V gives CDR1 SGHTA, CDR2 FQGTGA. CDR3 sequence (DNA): TGTGCCAGCAGCTCCACAGGGAAAAACAATGAGCAGTTCTTC. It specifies CASSSTGKNNEQFF.

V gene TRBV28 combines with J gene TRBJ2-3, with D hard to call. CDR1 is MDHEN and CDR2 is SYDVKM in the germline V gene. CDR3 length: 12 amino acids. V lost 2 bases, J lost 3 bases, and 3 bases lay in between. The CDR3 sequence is CASSLVTDTQYF. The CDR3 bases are TGTGCCAGCAGTTTAGTAACAGATACGCAGTATTTT.

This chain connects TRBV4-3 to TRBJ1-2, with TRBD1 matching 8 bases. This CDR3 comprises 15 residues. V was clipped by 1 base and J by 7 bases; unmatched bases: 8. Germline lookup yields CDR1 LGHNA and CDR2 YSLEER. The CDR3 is CASSQGDRSASGYTF. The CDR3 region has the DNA TGCGCCAGCAGCCAAGGGGACAGGTCAGCATCTGGCTACACCTTC.

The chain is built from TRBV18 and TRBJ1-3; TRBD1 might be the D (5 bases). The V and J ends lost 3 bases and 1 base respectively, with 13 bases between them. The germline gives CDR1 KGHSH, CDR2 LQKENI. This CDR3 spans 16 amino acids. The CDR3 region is CASSPIPPGSGNTIYF. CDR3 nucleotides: TGTGCCAGCTCACCGATACCTCCAGGGTCTGGAAACACCATATATTTT. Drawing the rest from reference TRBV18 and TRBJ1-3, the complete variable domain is NAGVMQNPRHLVRRRGQEARLRCSPMKGHSHVYWYRQLPEEGLKFMVYLQKENIIDESGMPKERFSAEFPKEGPSILRIQQVVRGDSAAYFCASSPIPPGSGNTIYFGEGSWLTVV.

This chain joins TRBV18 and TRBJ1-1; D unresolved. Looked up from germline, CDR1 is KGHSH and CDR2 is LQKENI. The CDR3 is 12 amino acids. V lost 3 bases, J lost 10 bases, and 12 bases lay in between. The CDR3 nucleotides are TGTGCCAGCTCACCCAGCCGGGTTGGAGCTTTCTTT. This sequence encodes CASSPSRVGAFF.

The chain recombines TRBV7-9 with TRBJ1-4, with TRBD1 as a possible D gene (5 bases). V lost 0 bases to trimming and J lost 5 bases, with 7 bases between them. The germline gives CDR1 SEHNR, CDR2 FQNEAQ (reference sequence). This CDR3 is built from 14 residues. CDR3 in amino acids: CASSLAGGNEKLFF. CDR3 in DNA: TGTGCCAGCAGCTTAGCGGGGGGGAATGAAAAACTGTTTTTT.

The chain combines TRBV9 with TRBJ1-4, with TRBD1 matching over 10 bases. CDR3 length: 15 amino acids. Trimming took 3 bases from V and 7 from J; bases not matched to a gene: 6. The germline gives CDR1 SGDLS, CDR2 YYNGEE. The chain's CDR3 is CASSARDRGFEKLFF. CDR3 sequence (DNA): TGTGCCAGCAGCGCCCGGGACAGGGGATTTGAAAAACTGTTTTTT.

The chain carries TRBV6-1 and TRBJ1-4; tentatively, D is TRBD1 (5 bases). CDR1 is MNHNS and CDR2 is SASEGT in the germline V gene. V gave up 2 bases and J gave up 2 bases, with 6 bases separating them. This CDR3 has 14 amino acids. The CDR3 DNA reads TGTGCCAGCAGTGAACGGGGGACTAATGAAAAACTGTTTTTT. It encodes CASSERGTNEKLFF.

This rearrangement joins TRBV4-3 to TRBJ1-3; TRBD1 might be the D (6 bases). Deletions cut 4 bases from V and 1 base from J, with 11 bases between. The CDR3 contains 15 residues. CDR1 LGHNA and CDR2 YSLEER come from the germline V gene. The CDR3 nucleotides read TGCGCCAGCAGCCGTAATACAGGGTCTGGAAACACCATATATTTT. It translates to CASSRNTGSGNTIYF.

For the CDR3, the DNA is TGTGCCATCGCCCAGGGCCCCGAGCAGTACTTC. Translating gives CAIAQGPEQYF. This sequence joins TRBV10-3 and TRBJ2-7; tentative D call: TRBD1 (5 bases). The V gene lost 8 bases and the J gene lost 6 bases, with 11 bases spanning the gap. The CDR3 length is 11 residues. The germline gives CDR1 ENHRY, CDR2 SYGVKD.

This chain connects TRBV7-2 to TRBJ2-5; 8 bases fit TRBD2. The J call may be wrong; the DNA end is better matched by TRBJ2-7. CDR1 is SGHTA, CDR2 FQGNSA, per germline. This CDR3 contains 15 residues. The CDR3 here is CASSTSRTSLGEQYF. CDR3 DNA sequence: TGTGCCAGCAGCACCTCCCGGACTAGCTTGGGCGAGCAGTACTTC.

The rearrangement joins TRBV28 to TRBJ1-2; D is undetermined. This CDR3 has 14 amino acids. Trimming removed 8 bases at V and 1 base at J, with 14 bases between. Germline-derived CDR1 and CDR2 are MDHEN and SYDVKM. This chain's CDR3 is CASGTVPLNYGYTF. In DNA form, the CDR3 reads TGTGCCAGCGGAACAGTTCCCCTTAACTATGGCTACACCTTC.

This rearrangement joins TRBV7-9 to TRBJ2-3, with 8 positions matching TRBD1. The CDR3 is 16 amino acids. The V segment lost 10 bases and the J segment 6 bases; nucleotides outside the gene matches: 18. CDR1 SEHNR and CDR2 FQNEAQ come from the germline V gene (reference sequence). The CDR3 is CAMPPDGQGFGDTQYF. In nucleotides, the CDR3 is TGTGCCATGCCTCCGGACGGACAGGGCTTTGGGGATACGCAGTATTTT.

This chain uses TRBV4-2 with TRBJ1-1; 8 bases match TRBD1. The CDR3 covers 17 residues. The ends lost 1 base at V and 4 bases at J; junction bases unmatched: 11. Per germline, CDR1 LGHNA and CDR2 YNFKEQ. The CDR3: CASSQGRRVTGGTEAFF. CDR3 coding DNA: TGTGCCAGCAGCCAAGGAAGGAGGGTTACAGGGGGCACTGAAGCTTTCTTT.

The CDR3 is CASSRRTENEKLFF. CDR3 DNA sequence: TGTGCCAGCAGCCGACGGACAGAGAATGAAAAACTGTTTTTT. The chain has TRBV7-9 and TRBJ1-4; a weak D match, TRBD1 (6 bases). The CDR3 loop spans 14 amino acids. V was cut by 5 bases and J by 5 bases, with 12 bases left in between. Germline V CDR1 and CDR2: SEHNR, FQNEAQ (reference sequence).

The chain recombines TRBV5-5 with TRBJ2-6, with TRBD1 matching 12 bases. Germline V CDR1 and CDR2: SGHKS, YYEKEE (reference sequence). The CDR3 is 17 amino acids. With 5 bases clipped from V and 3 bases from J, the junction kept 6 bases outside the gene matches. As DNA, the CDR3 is TGTGCCAGCAGGGCCGGGACAGGGGGCCGTGGGGCCAACGTCCTGACTTTC. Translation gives CASRAGTGGRGANVLTF.

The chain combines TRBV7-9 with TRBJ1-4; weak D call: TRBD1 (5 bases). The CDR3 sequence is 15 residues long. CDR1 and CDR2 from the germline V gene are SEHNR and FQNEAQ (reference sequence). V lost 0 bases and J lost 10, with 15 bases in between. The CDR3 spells CASSLALGGEGKLFF. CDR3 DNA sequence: TGTGCCAGCAGCTTAGCGCTGGGAGGGGAGGGAAAACTGTTTTTT. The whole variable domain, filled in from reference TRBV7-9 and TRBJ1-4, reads DTGVSQNPRHKITKRGQNVTFRCDPISEHNRLYWYRQTLGQGPEFLTYFQNEAQLEKSRLLSDRFSAERPKGSFSTLEIQRTEQGDSAMYLCASSLALGGEGKLFFGSGTQLSVL.

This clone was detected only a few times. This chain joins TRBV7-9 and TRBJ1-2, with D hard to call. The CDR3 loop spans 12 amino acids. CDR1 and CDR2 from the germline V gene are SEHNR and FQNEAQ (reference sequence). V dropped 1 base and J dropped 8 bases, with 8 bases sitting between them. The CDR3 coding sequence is TGTGCCAGCAGCTTAGGGACTGTGGGCTACACCTTC. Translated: CASSLGTVGYTF. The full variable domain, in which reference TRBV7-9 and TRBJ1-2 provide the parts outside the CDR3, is DTGVSQNPRHKITKRGQNVTFRCDPISEHNRLYWYRQTLGQGPEFLTYFQNEAQLEKSRLLSDRFSAERPKGSFSTLEIQRTEQGDSAMYLCASSLGTVGYTFGSGTRLTVV.

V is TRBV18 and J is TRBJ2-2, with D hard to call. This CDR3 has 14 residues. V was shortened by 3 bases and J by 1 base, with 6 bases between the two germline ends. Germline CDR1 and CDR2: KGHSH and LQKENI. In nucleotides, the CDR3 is TGTGCCAGCTCACCGAGCATGAACACCGGGGAGCTGTTTTTT. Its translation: CASSPSMNTGELFF.

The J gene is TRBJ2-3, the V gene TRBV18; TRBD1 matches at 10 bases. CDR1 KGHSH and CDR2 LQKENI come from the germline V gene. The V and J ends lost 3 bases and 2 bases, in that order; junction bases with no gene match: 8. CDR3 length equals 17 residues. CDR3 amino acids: CASSPRGQGGATDTQYF. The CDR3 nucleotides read TGTGCCAGCTCACCCCGCGGACAGGGGGGAGCCACAGATACGCAGTATTTT.

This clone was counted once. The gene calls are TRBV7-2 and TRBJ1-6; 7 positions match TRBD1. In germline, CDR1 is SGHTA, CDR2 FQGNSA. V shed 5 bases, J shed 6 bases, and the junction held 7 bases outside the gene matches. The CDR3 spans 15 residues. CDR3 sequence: CASSTRQGVNSPLHF. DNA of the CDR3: TGTGCCAGCAGCACTAGACAGGGTGTTAATTCACCCCTCCACTTT.